This T cell receptor beta chain was found in a study of early T cells in non-severe SARS-CoV-2 infection. In the study overall: The input, bulk RNA from unsorted whole blood, was sequenced, and chains were unpaired. Overall study results and limits: Private and CD4 specificities were missed by VDJdb matching, which favored anti-spike CD8 responses.

This clonotype has at least ten counts. Its specificity is unknown. The TCR library protocol was used to attach unique molecular identifiers. These identifiers were attached to individual cDNA molecules. MiXCR was run by TCRdb on the 5' RACE reads, yielding one entry per CDR3 protein. In the table there are about 55,000 distinct CDR3 sequences, 15% of which are singletons. The source is an adult who was a healthcare worker with PCR-confirmed SARS-CoV-2 infection or an uninfected control (not recorded which). The sequences come from whole blood, collected at baseline.

Here the CDR3 reads CASSSGTGGFEQYF. The CDR3 DNA is TGTGCCAGCAGTTCCGGGACAGGGGGCTTCGAGCAGTACTTC. The chain couples TRBV12-3 or TRBV12-4 to TRBJ2-7; 12 bases are shared with TRBD1. The length of the CDR3 is 14 residues. V trimming: 4 bases; J trimming: 6 bases; junction bases outside the gene matches: 4.